This TCR beta chain was retrieved from a study of CD8+ T cells in alopecia areata. As for the study in general: The study gave tofacitinib for 6 to 18 months, then 6 months off drug.

The sequencing template was cDNA reverse transcribed from extracted RNA. The table came from immunoSEQ multiplex PCR; TCRdb's copy has only in-frame clones and leaves some out. The sample includes about 130,000 clones, around 60% of them seen just once. Both peripheral blood and punch biopsies of lesional scalp skin were obtained from patients who had alopecia areata. This CDR3 comprises 17 residues. Germline V CDR1 and CDR2: GTSNPN, SVGIG (reference sequence). Between the trimmed V and J ends, which lost 7 bases and 0 bases, there was a span of 22 bases. The sample consisted of CD4+ T cells sorted from blood, taken at week 0. This clonotype was obtained from a human donor with alopecia areata. V gene TRBV30 combines with J gene TRBJ2-4, with D possibly TRBD2 on 6 matching bases. The CDR3 sequence: CASSVGGTVVAKNIQYF. The CDR3 DNA reads TGTGCCTCCTCAGTTGGGGGGACGGTAGTAGCCAAAAACATTCAGTACTTC.